These 2 T cell receptor beta chains were sequenced from one sample in a study of cytotoxic CD8 clonotypes in ibrutinib-treated CLL. TCRdb's table, derived via immunoSEQ multiplex PCR, lists solely in-frame clones and lacks some. The sample shows 130,000 to 150,000 clones, roughly 83% of them seen only once. The sample was PBMCs, taken after 12 months of ibrutinib treatment. All receptors come from a human donor with chronic lymphocytic leukemia.

This clone was detected only once. The chain joins TRBV14 to TRBJ2-5; D remains ambiguous. Trimming removed 4 bases from V and 5 bases from J, with 14 bases in between. Germline V CDR1 and CDR2: SGHDN, FVKESK. This CDR3 region has 14 residues. CDR3 region: CASSRPGRAETQYF. The CDR3 DNA is TGTGCCAGCAGCCGACCAGGTCGTGCGGAGACCCAGTACTTC.

V usage is TRBV19 and J usage is TRBJ2-7; 12 bases agree with TRBD2. This CDR3 has 16 residues. Germline CDR1 and CDR2: LNHDA and SQIVND (reference sequence). J gave up 3 bases and V 0 bases, and 3 bases lay outside the gene matches. The DNA for the CDR3 is TGTGCCAGTAGTATAGAAGGGACTAGCGGGCTCTACGAGCAGTACTTC. Its translation is CASSIEGTSGLYEQYF.